This T cell receptor beta chain was observed in a study of T cell responses to AZD1222 COVID-19 vaccine. Whole-study findings and limits: Spike-specific TCR repertoires showed rising breadth and depth after two AZD1222 doses.

The germline CDR1 and CDR2 sequences are LNHDA and SQIVND (reference sequence). V lost 5 bases, J lost 4 bases, and 20 bases lay in between. The CDR3 is made up of 16 amino acids. This clone was detected only once. Antigen: not known. Produced via immunoSEQ multiplex PCR; TCRdb's table is partial and in-frame only. The sample shows 150,000 or so clones, 90% of them seen only once. The starting material was peripheral blood, obtained 28 days after the second dose of the MenACWY control vaccine. The chain combines TRBV19 with TRBJ1-1; D ambiguous. The receptor comes from an adult who received the MenACWY meningococcal vaccine as a control. The CDR3 loop is CASSPTPNKPGTEAFF. CDR3 nucleotides: TGTGCCAGTAGTCCGACCCCTAACAAGCCGGGCACTGAAGCTTTCTTT.